The present T cell receptor beta chain was sequenced within a study of cytomegalovirus exposure and HLA in healthy donors. Study at large: Previous work identified roughly 120 million unique TCR beta sequences from roughly 180 million T cells. Notes on the study in general: Cytomegalovirus status was reportedly diagnosed by the classifier with high sensitivity and specificity.

This clone has just one count. What it binds is unknown. The study ran its PCR with 60 Vbeta and 13 Jbeta primers. This table comes from immunoSEQ multiplex PCR, and its TCRdb copy is limited to in-frame clones, with some not included. Among around 170,000 clones, 80% to 85% were seen once, and the ten largest hold 0.38%. Trimming took off 3 bases at V and 4 bases at J, with 9 bases between the two ends. This CDR3 is built from 12 residues. Germline V lookup: CDR1 SQVTM, CDR2 ANQGSEA. Those who donated were healthy bone marrow donors. The chain employs TRBV29-1 and TRBJ1-2; tentatively, D is TRBD1 (5 bases). Sequencing was carried out using PBMCs. This clonotype originated in a boy aged 2 to 10 in good health and CMV-seronegative. The CDR3, as DNA: TGCAGCGTTGAGGGACTTTTCTATGGCTACACCTTC. Residues: CSVEGLFYGYTF.